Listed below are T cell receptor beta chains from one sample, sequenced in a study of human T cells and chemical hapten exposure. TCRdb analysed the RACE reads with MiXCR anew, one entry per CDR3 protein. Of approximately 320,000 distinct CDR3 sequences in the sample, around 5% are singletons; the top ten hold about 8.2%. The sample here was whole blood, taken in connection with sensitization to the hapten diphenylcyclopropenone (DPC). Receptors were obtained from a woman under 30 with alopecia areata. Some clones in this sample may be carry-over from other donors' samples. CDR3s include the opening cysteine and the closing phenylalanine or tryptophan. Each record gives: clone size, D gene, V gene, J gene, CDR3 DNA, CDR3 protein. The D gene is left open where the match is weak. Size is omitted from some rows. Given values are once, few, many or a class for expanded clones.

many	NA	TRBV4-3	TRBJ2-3	TGCGCCAGCAGCCAAGATATTCCGGGGGACTTTCGCACAGATACGCAGTATTTT	CASSQDIPGDFRTDTQYF
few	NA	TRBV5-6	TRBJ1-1	TGTGCCAGCAGCTGGAGGGTCTCTGAAGCTTTCTTT	CASSWRVSEAFF
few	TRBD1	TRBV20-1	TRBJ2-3	TGCAGTGCCCTGCCCGGACAGGGAGCAGATACGCAGTATTTT	CSALPGQGADTQYF
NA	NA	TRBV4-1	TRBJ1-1	TGCGCCAGCAGCCAAGACTCCCTGGGGAACTCTGAAGCTTTCTTT	CASSQDSLGNSEAFF
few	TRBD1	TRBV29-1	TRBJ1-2	TGCAGCGTTTTGGGGACAGGGGGCGACTATGGCTACACCTTC	CSVLGTGGDYGYTF
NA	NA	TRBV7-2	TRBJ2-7	TGTGCCAGCAGCCCAGAGGGGGGGGCTCCGGCCTACGAGCAGTACTTC	CASSPEGGAPAYEQYF
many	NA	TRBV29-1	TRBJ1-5	TGCAGCGTTGTGGTTCCCGACGGGGGAGGGTATAGCAATCAGCCCCAGCATTTT	CSVVVPDGGGYSNQPQHF
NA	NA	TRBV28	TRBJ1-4	TGTGCCAGCACAAGAGGGGACGAAAAACTGTTTTTT	CASTRGDEKLFF
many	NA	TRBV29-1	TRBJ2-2	TGCAGCGTCGGAACCGGGGAGCTGTTTTTT	CSVGTGELFF
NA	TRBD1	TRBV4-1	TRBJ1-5	TGCGCCAGCAGTCCTAACCCGGGACAGGGAGGTAATAGCAATCAGCCCCAGCATTTT	CASSPNPGQGGNSNQPQHF
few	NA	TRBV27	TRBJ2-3	TGTGCCAGCAGCCTATCAGGTACCCCAGATACGCAGTATTTT	CASSLSGTPDTQYF
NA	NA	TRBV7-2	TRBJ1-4	TGTGCCAGCACCCAATCGGAGGGTTTAGAAAAACTGTTTTTT	CASTQSEGLEKLFF
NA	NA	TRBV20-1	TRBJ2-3	TGCAGTGCTCCCCCCAGGGGACGCACAGATACGCAGTATTTT	CSAPPRGRTDTQYF
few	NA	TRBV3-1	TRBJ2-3	TGTGCCAGCAGCCAACCCTCCGAAGCAGATACGCAGTATTTT	CASSQPSEADTQYF
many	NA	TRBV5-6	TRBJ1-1	TGTGCCAGCAGCTTGCTGACCGGAACATTTAGGGCTTTCTTT	CASSLLTGTFRAFF
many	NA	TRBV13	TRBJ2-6	TGTGCCAGCAGCTCGGTTACAGAGGTAAACGTCCTGACTTTC	CASSSVTEVNVLTF
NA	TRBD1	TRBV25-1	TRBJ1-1	TGTGCCAGCAGTCAAACGACAGGGGTGGTTACTGAAGCTTTCTTT	CASSQTTGVVTEAFF
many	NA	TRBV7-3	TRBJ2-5	TGTGCCAGCAGCCGTTCCGGGGGCAAAGAGACCCAGTACTTC	CASSRSGGKETQYF
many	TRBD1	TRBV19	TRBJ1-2	TGTGCCAGTAAGGGACAGACCAACTATGGCTACACCTTC	CASKGQTNYGYTF
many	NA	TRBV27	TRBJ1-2	TGTGCCAGCCGGATGGAGGGCCCGTATGGCTACACCTTC	CASRMEGPYGYTF
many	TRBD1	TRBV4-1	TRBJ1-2	TGCGCCAGCAGCTCCAGGACAGGGAACGGGATTTATGGCTACACCTTC	CASSSRTGNGIYGYTF
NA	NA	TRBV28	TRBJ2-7	TGTGCCAGCAGCCCTCCCGAGCGAACCGGACAGTACTTC	CASSPPERTGQYF
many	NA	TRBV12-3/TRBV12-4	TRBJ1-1	TGTGCCAGCAGTCAGACATTGGGGGGGACCACTGAAGCTTTCTTT	CASSQTLGGTTEAFF
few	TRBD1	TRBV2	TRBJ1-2	TGTGCCAGCAGTGAAGAGGGAACAGGGGGCCGTGGCTACACCTTC	CASSEEGTGGRGYTF
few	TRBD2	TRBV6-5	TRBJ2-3	TGTGCCAGCAGTTATATGTCTAGCGGGGGGCCCTCTAGCACAGATACGCAGTATTTT	CASSYMSSGGPSSTDTQYF
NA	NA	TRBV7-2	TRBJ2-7	TGTGCCAGCAGCTTAGCCGGACAACCCTACGAGCAGTACTTC	CASSLAGQPYEQYF
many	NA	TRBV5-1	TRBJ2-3	TGCGCCAGCAGCTTCTTTAACACAGATACGCAGTATTTT	CASSFFNTDTQYF
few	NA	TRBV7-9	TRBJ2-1	TGTGCCAGCAGCTTAACGGGGTTCTTTAATGAGCAGTTCTTC	CASSLTGFFNEQFF
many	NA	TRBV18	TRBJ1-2	TGTGCCAGCTCACCCATGGAGGGTAAAGGCTACACCTTC	CASSPMEGKGYTF
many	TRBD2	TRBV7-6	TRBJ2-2	TGTGCCAGCAGCGTGGGACTAGCGGCGAACACCGGGGAGCTGTTTTTT	CASSVGLAANTGELFF
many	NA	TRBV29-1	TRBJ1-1	TGCAGCGGTACCCAGATCATGAACACTGAAGCTTTCTTT	CSGTQIMNTEAFF
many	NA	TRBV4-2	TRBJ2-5	TGTGCCAGCAGCCCACTGACGTTCGAGACCCAGTACTTC	CASSPLTFETQYF
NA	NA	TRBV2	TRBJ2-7	TGTGCCAGCAGTGAAAGTATTGACATGAACTACGAGCAGTACTTC	CASSESIDMNYEQYF
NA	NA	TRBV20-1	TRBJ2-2	TGCAGTGCTAGAGGGACTACCGGGGAGCTGTTTTTT	CSARGTTGELFF
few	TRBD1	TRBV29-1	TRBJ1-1	TGCAGCGTTGAATGGGTGGACAGGGGGCGAGGAGAAGCTTTCTTT	CSVEWVDRGRGEAFF
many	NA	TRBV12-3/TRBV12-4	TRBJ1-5	TGTGCCAGCAGTTTTACAGGCAATCAGCCCCAGCATTTT	CASSFTGNQPQHF
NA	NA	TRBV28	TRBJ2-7	TGTGCCAGCAGCCCCGGACGGGTGCAGTACTTC	CASSPGRVQYF
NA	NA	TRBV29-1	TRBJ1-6	TGCAGCGTTGAAGAACCCGACAGACCTAATTCACCCCTCCACTTT	CSVEEPDRPNSPLHF
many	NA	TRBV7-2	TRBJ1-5	TGTGCCAGCAGCTTAGACGGGACACGAGGTCAGCCCCAGCATTTT	CASSLDGTRGQPQHF